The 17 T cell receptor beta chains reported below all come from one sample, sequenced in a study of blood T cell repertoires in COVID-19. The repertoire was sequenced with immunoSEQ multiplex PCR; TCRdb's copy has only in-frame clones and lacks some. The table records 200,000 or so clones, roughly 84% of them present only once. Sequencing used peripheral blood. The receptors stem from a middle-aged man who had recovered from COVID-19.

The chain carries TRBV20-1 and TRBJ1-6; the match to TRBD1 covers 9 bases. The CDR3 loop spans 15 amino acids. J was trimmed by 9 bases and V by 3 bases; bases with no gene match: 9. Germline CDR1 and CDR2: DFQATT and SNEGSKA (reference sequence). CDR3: CSASNRGLGVSPLHF. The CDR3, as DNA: TGCAGTGCTAGTAACAGGGGGCTGGGGGTTTCACCCCTCCACTTT.

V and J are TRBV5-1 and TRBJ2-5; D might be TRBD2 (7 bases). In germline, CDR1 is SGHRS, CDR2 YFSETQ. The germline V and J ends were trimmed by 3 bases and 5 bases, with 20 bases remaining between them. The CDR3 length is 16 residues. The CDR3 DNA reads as TGCGCCAGCAGCTCAGAAGTTGTAGGGGGGGGCGAGACCCAGTACTTC. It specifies CASSSEVVGGGETQYF.

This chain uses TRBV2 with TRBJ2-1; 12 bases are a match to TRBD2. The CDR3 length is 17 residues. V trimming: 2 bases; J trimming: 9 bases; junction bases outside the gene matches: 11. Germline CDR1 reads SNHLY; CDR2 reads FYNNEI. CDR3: CASSESFGLAGIGEQFF. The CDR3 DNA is TGTGCCAGCAGTGAAAGTTTCGGACTAGCGGGGATTGGTGAGCAGTTCTTC.

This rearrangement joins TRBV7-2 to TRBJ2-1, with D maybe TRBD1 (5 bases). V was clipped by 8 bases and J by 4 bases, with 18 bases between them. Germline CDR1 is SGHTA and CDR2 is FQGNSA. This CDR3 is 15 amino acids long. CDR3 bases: TGTGCCAGCCTAAAGCAGGGTGCGGTGTACAATGAGCAGTTCTTC. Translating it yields CASLKQGAVYNEQFF.

The CDR3 coding sequence is TGTGCCAGCTCACGAGCAGGCGGGACTGAAGCTTTCTTT. It translates to CASSRAGGTEAFF. This chain connects TRBV18 to TRBJ1-1, with D uncertain. The CDR3 runs to 13 residues. Germline-derived CDR1 and CDR2 are KGHSH and LQKENI. Trimming took off 4 bases at V and 5 bases at J, with 11 bases between the two ends. Full variable domain (remainder filled in from reference TRBV18 and TRBJ1-1): NAGVMQNPRHLVRRRGQEARLRCSPMKGHSHVYWYRQLPEEGLKFMVYLQKENIIDESGMPKERFSAEFPKEGPSILRIQQVVRGDSAAYFCASSRAGGTEAFFGQGTRLTVV.

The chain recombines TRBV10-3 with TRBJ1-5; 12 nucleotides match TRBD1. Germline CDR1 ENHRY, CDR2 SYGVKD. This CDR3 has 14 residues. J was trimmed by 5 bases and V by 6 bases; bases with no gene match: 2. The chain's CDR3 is CAIRGQGADQPQHF. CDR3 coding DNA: TGTGCCATCAGGGGACAGGGGGCGGATCAGCCCCAGCATTTT.

DNA of the CDR3: TGTGCCATCAGTGAAGTTGGTAGCGGGAGGTCTGGGGCCAACGTCCTGACTTTC. Protein sequence: CAISEVGSGRSGANVLTF. The chain employs TRBV10-3 and TRBJ2-6; TRBD2 matches 10 bases. J gave up 1 base and V 3 bases, and 6 bases lay outside the gene matches. This CDR3 has 18 residues. Germline V CDR1 and CDR2: ENHRY, SYGVKD.

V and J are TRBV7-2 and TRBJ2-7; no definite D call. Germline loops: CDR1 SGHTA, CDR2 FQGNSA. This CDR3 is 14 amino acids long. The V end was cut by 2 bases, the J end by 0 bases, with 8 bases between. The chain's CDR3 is CASSLPTDSYEQYF. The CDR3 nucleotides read TGTGCCAGCAGCTTACCTACCGACTCCTACGAGCAGTACTTC.

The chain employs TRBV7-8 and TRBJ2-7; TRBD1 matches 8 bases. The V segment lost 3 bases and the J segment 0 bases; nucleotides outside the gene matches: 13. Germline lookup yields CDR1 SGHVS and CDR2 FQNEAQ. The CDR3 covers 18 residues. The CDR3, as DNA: TGTGCCAGCAGCTTCGGCGTCCAGACAGGGGCGAGCTCCTACGAGCAGTACTTC. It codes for CASSFGVQTGASSYEQYF.

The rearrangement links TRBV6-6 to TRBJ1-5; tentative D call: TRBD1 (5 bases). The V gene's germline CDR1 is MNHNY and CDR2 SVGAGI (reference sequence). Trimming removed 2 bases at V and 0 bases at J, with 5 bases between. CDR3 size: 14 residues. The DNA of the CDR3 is TGTGCCAGCAGTTACAGGGGTAGCAATCAGCCCCAGCATTTT. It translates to CASSYRGSNQPQHF.

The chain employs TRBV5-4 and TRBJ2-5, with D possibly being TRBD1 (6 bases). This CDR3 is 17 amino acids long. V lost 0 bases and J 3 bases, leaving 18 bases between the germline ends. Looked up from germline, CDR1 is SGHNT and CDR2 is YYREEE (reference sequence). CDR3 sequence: CASSLARQGPREETQYF. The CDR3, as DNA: TGTGCCAGCAGCTTGGCCAGGCAGGGGCCACGAGAAGAGACCCAGTACTTC.

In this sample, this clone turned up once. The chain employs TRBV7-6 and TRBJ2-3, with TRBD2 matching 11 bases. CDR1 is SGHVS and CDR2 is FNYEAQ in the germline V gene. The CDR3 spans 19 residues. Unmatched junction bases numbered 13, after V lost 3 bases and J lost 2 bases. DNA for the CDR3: TGTGCCAGCAGCTTCCAGGCCAAAACTAGCGGGAGTAACACAGATACGCAGTATTTT. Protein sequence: CASSFQAKTSGSNTDTQYF. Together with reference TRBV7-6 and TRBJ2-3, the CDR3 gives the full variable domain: GAGVSQSPRYKVTKRGQDVALRCDPISGHVSLYWYRQALGQGPEFLTYFNYEAQQDKSGLPNDRFSAERPEGSISTLTIQRTEQRDSAMYRCASSFQAKTSGSNTDTQYFGPGTRLTVL.

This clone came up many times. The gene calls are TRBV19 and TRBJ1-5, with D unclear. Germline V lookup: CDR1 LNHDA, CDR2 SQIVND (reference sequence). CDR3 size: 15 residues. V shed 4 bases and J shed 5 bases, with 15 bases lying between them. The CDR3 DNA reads TGTGCCAGTAGTACCCCCGTGCGGGGATATCAGCCCCAGCATTTT. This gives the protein CASSTPVRGYQPQHF. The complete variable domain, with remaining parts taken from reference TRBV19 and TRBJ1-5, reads DGGITQSPKYLFRKEGQNVTLSCEQNLNHDAMYWYRQDPGQGLRLIYYSQIVNDFQKGDIAEGYSVSREKKESFPLTVTSAQKNPTAFYLCASSTPVRGYQPQHFGDGTRLSIL.

This chain's CDR3 is CASSQVRSGNTIYF. The CDR3 bases are TGTGCCAGCAGCCAAGTCCGCTCTGGAAACACCATATATTTT. The chain carries TRBV3-1 (or the pseudogene TRBV3-2) and TRBJ1-3; D unresolved. The V gene lost 1 base and the J gene lost 0 bases, with 4 bases spanning the gap. This CDR3 has 14 residues. The germline gives CDR1 LGHDT, CDR2 YNNKEL (reference sequence).

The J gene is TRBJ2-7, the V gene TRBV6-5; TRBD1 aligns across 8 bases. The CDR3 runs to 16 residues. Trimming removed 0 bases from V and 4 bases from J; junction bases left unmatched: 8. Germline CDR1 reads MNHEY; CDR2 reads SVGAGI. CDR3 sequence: CASSYSILQGAYEQYF. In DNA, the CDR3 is TGTGCCAGCAGTTACTCGATTCTGCAGGGGGCGTACGAGCAGTACTTC.

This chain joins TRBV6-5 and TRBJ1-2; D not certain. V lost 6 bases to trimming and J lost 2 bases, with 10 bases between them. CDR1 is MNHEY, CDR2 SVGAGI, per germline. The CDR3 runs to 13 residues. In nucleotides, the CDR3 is TGTGCCAGCAGGGCAGGCCTCAACTATGGCTACACCTTC. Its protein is CASRAGLNYGYTF.

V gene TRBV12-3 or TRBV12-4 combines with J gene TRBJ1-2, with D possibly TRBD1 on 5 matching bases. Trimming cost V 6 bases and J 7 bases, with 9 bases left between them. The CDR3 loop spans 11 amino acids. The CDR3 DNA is TGTGCCAGCAGGGGGCCTAGTGGCTACACCTTC. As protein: CASRGPSGYTF.